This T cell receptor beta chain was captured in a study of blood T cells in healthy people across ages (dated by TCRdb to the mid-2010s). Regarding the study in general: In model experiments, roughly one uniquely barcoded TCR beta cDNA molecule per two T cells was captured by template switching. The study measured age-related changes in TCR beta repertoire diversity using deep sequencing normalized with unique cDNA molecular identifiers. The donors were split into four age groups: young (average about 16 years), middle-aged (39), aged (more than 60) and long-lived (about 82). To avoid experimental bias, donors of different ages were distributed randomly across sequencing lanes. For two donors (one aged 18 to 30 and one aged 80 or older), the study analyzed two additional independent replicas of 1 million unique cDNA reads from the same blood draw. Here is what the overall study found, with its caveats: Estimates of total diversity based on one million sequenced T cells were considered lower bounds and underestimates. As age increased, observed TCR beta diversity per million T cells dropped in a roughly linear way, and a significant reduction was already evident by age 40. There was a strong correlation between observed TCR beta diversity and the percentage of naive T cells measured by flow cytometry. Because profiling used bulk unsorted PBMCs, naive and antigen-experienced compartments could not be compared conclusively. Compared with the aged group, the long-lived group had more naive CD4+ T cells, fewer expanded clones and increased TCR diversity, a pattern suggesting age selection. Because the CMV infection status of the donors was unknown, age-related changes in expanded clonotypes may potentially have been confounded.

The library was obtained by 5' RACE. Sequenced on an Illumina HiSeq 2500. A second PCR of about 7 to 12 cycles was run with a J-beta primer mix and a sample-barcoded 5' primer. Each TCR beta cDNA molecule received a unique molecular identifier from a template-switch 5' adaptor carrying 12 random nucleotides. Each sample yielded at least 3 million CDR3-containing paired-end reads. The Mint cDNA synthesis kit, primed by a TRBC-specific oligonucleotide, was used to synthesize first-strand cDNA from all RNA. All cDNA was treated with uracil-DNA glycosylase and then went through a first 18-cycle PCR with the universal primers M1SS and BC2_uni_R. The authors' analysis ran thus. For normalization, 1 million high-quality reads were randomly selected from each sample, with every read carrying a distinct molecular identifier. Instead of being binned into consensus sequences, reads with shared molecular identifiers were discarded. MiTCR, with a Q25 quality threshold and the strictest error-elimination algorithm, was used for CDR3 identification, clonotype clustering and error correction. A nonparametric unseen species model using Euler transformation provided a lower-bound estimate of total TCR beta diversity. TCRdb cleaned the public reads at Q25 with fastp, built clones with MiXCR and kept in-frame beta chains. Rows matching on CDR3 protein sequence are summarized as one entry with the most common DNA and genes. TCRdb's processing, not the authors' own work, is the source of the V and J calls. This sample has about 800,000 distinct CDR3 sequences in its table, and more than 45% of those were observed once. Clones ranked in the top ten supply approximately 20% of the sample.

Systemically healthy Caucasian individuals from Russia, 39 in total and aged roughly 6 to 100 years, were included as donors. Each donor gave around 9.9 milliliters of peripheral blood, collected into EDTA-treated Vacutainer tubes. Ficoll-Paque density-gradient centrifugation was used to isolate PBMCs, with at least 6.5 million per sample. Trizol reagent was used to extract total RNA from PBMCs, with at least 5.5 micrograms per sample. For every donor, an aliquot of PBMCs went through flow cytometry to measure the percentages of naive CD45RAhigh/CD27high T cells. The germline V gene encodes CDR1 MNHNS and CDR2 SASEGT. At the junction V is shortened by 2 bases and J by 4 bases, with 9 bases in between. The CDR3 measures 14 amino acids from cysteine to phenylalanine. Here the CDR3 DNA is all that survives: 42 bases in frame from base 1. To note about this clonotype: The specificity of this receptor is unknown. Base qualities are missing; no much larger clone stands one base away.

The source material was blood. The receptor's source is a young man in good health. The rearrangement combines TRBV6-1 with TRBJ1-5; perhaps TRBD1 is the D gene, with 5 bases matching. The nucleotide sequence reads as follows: TGTGCCAGCAGTGAATGGACAAATAATCAGCCCCAGCATTTT. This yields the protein CASSEWTNNQPQHF.